This TCR beta chain was captured in a study of response to subunit inactivated influenza vaccine (dated by TCRdb to between 2018 and 2020). Background for the entire study: Deep quantitative profiling of the T cell receptor repertoire was used in the study to follow responses to a trivalent subunit inactivated influenza vaccine.

As concerns this clonotype: No cognate antigen has been identified for it. No quality values exist for individual bases; no much larger clone is one base distant.

The receptor library was made with RT-PCR. Sequenced on an Illumina HiSeq 2500. Through fastp at Q25 and MiXCR, TCRdb rebuilt clones from the public reads, retaining in-frame beta chains. Every distinct CDR3 protein forms one entry, paired with its most common genes and DNA. The sample table holds roughly 700,000 distinct CDR3 sequences, of which around 13% were seen once. Around 7.3% of the sample comes from the top ten. Via the germline V gene (reference sequence), CDR1 is LNHDA and CDR2 SQIVND. Counted from cysteine to phenylalanine, this CDR3 has 16 amino acids. Solely the CDR3 DNA is kept, with 48 bases framed from the first base. From V the trimming removes 5 bases and from J it removes 0 bases, while the gene matches leave 8 bases of the junction unaccounted for. The paper's findings and limits, for the study overall: The authors suggested that each seasonal influenza vaccination may recruit only a limited number of new T cells.

The chain employs TRBV19 and TRBJ2-3; 7 bases in the junction line up with TRBD1. The source was PBMCs from blood, collected approximately 15 days before vaccination. This clonotype originated in a man aged 45-60 years who received an inactivated influenza vaccine. Donor details come from another sample of the same person, matched by shared clones. The CDR3 has the sequence CASSDSGGPSTDTQYF. The DNA sequence follows: TGTGCCAGTAGTGACTCAGGGGGTCCCAGCACAGATACGCAGTATTTT.